The rows below give T cell receptor beta chains drawn from one sample of a study of type 1 regulatory T cells. These receptors have no identified antigens. One entry per CDR3 protein, called by TCRdb with MiXCR from the reads. The data show some 71,000 distinct CDR3 sequences, around 21% seen once. The sequenced material came from cultured type 1 regulatory T (Tr1) cells, either the whole culture or a sorted fraction (not recorded which). Receptors were obtained from a human donor in good health. CDR3s include the opening cysteine and the closing phenylalanine or tryptophan. The D gene is left open where the match is weak. Clone size appears in some rows only: once, few, many, or a class for an expanded clone.

d_gene: .
v_gene: TRBV7-6
j_gene: TRBJ1-1
abundance: once
CDR3nt: TGTGCCAGCAGATTAGCGGTGGGGGGCTTGAACACTGAAGCTTTCTTT
CDR3aa: CASRLAVGGLNTEAFF

d_gene: .
v_gene: TRBV11-2
j_gene: TRBJ2-4
abundance: many
CDR3nt: TGTGCCAGCAGCCCCTGGGCCCTTGTAGGGTGGAAAGCCAAAAACATTCAGTACTTC
CDR3aa: CASSPWALVGWKAKNIQYF

d_gene: .
v_gene: TRBV6-5
j_gene: TRBJ1-1
abundance: .
CDR3nt: TGTGCCAGCCCCCGAGGCGAGGACGGGAAGACTGAAGCTTTCTTT
CDR3aa: CASPRGEDGKTEAFF

d_gene: .
v_gene: TRBV5-1
j_gene: TRBJ2-7
abundance: few
CDR3nt: TGCGCCAGCAGCCGAGAACAGCCTGCCTACGAGCAGTACTTC
CDR3aa: CASSREQPAYEQYF

d_gene: .
v_gene: TRBV5-1
j_gene: TRBJ2-7
abundance: .
CDR3nt: TGCGCCAGCAGCGACCTAGCTACCTACGAGCAGTACTTC
CDR3aa: CASSDLATYEQYF

d_gene: TRBD1
v_gene: TRBV7-2
j_gene: TRBJ2-6
abundance: .
CDR3nt: TGTGCCAGCAGCTTAGTACAGGGGGGATCTGGGGCCAACGTCCTGACTTTC
CDR3aa: CASSLVQGGSGANVLTF

d_gene: .
v_gene: TRBV6-1
j_gene: TRBJ2-1
abundance: .
CDR3nt: TGTGCCAGCAGTGTTTCGGCCGATGAGCAGCTCTTC
CDR3aa: CASSVSADEQLF

d_gene: .
v_gene: TRBV20-1
j_gene: TRBJ1-6
abundance: few
CDR3nt: TGCAGTGCTAGATTTGTGAATTCACCCCTCCACTTT
CDR3aa: CSARFVNSPLHF

d_gene: .
v_gene: TRBV18
j_gene: TRBJ1-1
abundance: many
CDR3nt: TGTGCCAGCTCACAGGGGAAGGAGACTGAAGCTTTCTTT
CDR3aa: CASSQGKETEAFF

d_gene: TRBD2
v_gene: TRBV5-1
j_gene: TRBJ2-7
abundance: .
CDR3nt: TGCGCCAGCAGCTTGGATTTGGGACTAGCGGGATCTCAGTACTTC
CDR3aa: CASSLDLGLAGSQYF

d_gene: TRBD1
v_gene: TRBV29-1
j_gene: TRBJ2-1
abundance: many
CDR3nt: TGCAGCGTCTCCGGGACAGGGGGCAATGAGCAGTTCTTC
CDR3aa: CSVSGTGGNEQFF

d_gene: TRBD2
v_gene: TRBV10-3
j_gene: TRBJ2-3
abundance: .
CDR3nt: TGTGCCATCAGTGGAACGGGAGATAGCGGGCATACGCAGTATTTT
CDR3aa: CAISGTGDSGHTQYF

d_gene: .
v_gene: TRBV5-1
j_gene: TRBJ2-3
abundance: .
CDR3nt: TGCGCCAGCAGCATGGGACAATATCCAAATACGCAGTATTTT
CDR3aa: CASSMGQYPNTQYF

d_gene: TRBD1
v_gene: TRBV18
j_gene: TRBJ2-2
abundance: .
CDR3nt: TGTGCCAGCGCCGGGACAGGGAGCACCGGGGAGCTGTTTTTT
CDR3aa: CASAGTGSTGELFF

d_gene: TRBD2
v_gene: TRBV19
j_gene: TRBJ2-5
abundance: .
CDR3nt: TGTGCCAGTAGTCAGACTAGCGTCGAGACCCAGTACTTC
CDR3aa: CASSQTSVETQYF

d_gene: TRBD1
v_gene: TRBV9
j_gene: TRBJ1-1
abundance: .
CDR3nt: TGTGCCAGCAGCGTCTTCGACAGGGCGAACACTGAAGCTTTCTTT
CDR3aa: CASSVFDRANTEAFF

d_gene: TRBD2
v_gene: TRBV18
j_gene: TRBJ2-3
abundance: .
CDR3nt: TGTGCCAGCTCGAGAGGTAGCGGGAGGAACACAGATACGCAGTATTTT
CDR3aa: CASSRGSGRNTDTQYF

d_gene: .
v_gene: TRBV12-3/TRBV12-4
j_gene: TRBJ1-1
abundance: .
CDR3nt: TGTGCCAGCACCCGACAGGTTGGTACTGAAGCTTTCTTT
CDR3aa: CASTRQVGTEAFF